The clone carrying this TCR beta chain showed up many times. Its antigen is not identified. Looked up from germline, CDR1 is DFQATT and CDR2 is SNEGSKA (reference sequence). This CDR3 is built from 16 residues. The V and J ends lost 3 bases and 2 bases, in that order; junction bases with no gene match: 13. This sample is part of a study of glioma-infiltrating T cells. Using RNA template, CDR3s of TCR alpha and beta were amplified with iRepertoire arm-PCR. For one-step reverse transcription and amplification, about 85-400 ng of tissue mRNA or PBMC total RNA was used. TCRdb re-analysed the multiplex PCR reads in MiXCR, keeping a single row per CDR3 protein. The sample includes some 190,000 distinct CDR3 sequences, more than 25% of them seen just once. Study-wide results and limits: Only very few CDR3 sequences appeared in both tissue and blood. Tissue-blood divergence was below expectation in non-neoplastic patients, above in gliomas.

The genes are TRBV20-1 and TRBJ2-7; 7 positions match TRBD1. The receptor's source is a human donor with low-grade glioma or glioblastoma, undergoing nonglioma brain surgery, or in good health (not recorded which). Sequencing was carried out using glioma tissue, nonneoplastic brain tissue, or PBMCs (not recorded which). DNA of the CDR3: TGCAGTGCTAGCTCCTCCCAAAGACAGGGACCCTACGAGCAGTACTTC. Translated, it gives CSASSSQRQGPYEQYF.